This T cell receptor beta chain was profiled in a study of T-cell memory formation after mild COVID-19. The wider study: TCR clusters were mostly confined to one donor each.

The length of the CDR3 is 14 residues. The trim removed 11 bases at V and 4 bases at J, leaving 8 bases unmatched. Germline V gene sequence: CDR1 ENHRY, CDR2 SYGVKD. This clonotype was picked up a small number of times. What it binds is unknown. One entry per CDR3 protein results from TCRdb running MiXCR on the 5' RACE reads. The sample lists about 400,000 distinct CDR3 sequences, approximately 18% occurring once. Findings and limits, study-wide: CD4/CD8 balance held among clones contracting day 15 to 85, and later expanders leaned CD4+.

The chain employs TRBV10-3 and TRBJ2-2, with TRBD1 matching 9 bases. Sequences were obtained from PBMCs or a T cell subset sorted from them (not recorded which). The clonotype was recovered from a man between 18 and 29 years old who had mild COVID-19 (a few samples of this study predate the infection). Cell type and time point are not known. DNA of the CDR3: TGTGCCGCACGACAGGGGGAGAGCACCGGGGAGCTGTTTTTT. As protein: CAARQGESTGELFF.